This T cell receptor (beta chain) was observed in a study of blood T cell repertoires in COVID-19. Study overall: PBMCs, B-cell-depleted T cells, or T cells provided the cDNA or gDNA that made up the material.

Some clones are missing from TCRdb's copy, which holds only in-frame ones; the method was immunoSEQ multiplex PCR. The table shows fewer than 500,000 clones, with 70% to 90% occurring only once. With 4 bases removed from V and 8 bases from J, the gap between germline ends came to 12 bases. In germline, CDR1 is WNHNN, CDR2 SYGVQD (reference sequence). The CDR3 sequence is 13 residues long. Participants, about 18 to 90 years old, spanned approximately 26 US areas. The sample consisted of PBMCs or T cells enriched from blood (not recorded which). The source is a woman between 18 and 29 years old with acute COVID-19. This chain links TRBV10-1 with TRBJ1-5, with D unclear. The CDR3 DNA reads TGCGCCAGCAGTGGGTCGGGGAGAGAGCCCCAGCATTTT. Its translation is CASSGSGREPQHF.